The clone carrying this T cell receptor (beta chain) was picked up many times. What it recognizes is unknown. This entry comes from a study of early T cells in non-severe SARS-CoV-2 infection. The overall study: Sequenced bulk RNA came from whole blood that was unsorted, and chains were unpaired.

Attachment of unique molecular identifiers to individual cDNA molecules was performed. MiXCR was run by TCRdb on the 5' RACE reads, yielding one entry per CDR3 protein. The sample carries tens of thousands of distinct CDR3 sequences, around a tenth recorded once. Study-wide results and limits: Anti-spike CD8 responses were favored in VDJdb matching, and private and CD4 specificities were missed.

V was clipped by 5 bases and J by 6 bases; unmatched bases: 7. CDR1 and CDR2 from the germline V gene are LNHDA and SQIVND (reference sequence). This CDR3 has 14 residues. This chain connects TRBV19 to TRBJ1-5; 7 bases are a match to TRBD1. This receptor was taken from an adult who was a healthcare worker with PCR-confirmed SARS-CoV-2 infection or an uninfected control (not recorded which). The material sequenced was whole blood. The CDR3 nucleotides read TGTGCCAGTAGTCTCAGGGGGTCCGGTCAGCCCCAGCATTTT. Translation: CASSLRGSGQPQHF. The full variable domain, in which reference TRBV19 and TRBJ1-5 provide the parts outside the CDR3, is DGGITQSPKYLFRKEGQNVTLSCEQNLNHDAMYWYRQDPGQGLRLIYYSQIVNDFQKGDIAEGYSVSREKKESFPLTVTSAQKNPTAFYLCASSLRGSGQPQHFGDGTRLSIL.